This T cell receptor (beta chain) was profiled in a study of blood T cell repertoires in COVID-19. This clone came up once. The germline gives CDR1 MNHEY, CDR2 SMNVEV (reference sequence). The CDR3 covers 18 residues. The V and J ends lost 2 bases and 2 bases, in that order; junction bases with no gene match: 13. Assay: immunoSEQ multiplex PCR; the TCRdb copy retains only in-frame clones and omits some. Of about 190,000 clones listed, about 88% are singletons. The chain combines TRBV27 with TRBJ2-7; the match to TRBD1 covers 9 bases. The sequenced material came from peripheral blood. The clonotype comes from a woman aged 40-49 years who had recovered from COVID-19. The CDR3 DNA follows: TGTGCCAGCAGTTTAAGTCACCCCACCGGGACAGGGCCCTACGAGCAGTACTTC. It codes for CASSLSHPTGTGPYEQYF.